This T cell receptor beta chain derives from a study of T cells expressing NK-cell markers. Study-level information: Obtained from sorted CD3+CD56+NKG2C+, CD3+CD56+NKG2C- and CD3+CD56-NKG2C+ T cells were the TCR beta repertoires. One of eight sequenced donors was HCMV-seronegative; the other seven were seropositive.

Study-level points and caveats: Among CD8+ T cells from several donors, dominant NKG2C+ clonotypes accounted for about 1.0-7.0%.

Regarding this clonotype: The antigen is not known.

The authors made TCR beta cDNA libraries by 5'RACE template switching. This switching added a universal primer site and UMIs. TCRdb re-called the 5' RACE reads and catalogs CDR3 proteins one per entry, DNA excluded. Its listing shows about 160,000 distinct CDR3 sequences. The CDR3 totals 15 residues. The germline V gene encodes CDR1 SNHLY and CDR2 FYNNEI. The chain links TRBV2 to TRBJ1-5; checking the TCRdb D call of TRBD1 is not possible without DNA. Sequencing was done on a sample of blood T cells: a sorted CD56 or NKG2C T cell subset, CD4+ or CD8+ T cells, or bulk PBMC T cells (not recorded which). The clonotype was recovered from a woman between 18 and 69 years old in good health. CDR3 amino acids: CASTAGQFSNQPQHF. Using reference TRBV2 and TRBJ1-5 for the parts outside the CDR3, the full variable domain is EPEVTQTPSHQVTQMGQEVILRCVPISNHLYFYWYRQILGQKVEFLVSFYNNEISEKSEIFDDQFSVERPDGSNFTLKIRSTKLEDSAMYFCASTAGQFSNQPQHFGDGTRLSIL.